The rows below give T cell receptor beta chains drawn from one sample of a study of siplizumab effects on memory and regulatory T cells. Assay: immunoSEQ multiplex PCR; the TCRdb copy retains only in-frame clones and omits some. The repertoire consists of about 120,000 clones, with around nine tenths occurring once and the leading ten covering 1.3%. Sequenced material: CD4+ T cells sorted from blood. These receptors originate from a human donor in good health. The CDR3 runs from the conserved cysteine through the conserved F or W. A D gene is named only where the DNA matches it firmly.

cdr3_aa: CASSFTGANVLTF
cdr3_nt: TGTGCCAGCAGCTTTACTGGGGCCAACGTCCTGACTTTC
d_call: .
v_call: TRBV5-4
j_call: TRBJ2-6

cdr3_aa: CASSPNSDTQYF
cdr3_nt: TGTGCCAGCAGTCCGAACTCAGATACGCAGTATTTT
d_call: .
v_call: TRBV6-5
j_call: TRBJ2-3

cdr3_aa: CASRLPQGFNYGYTF
cdr3_nt: TGTGCCAGCAGATTGCCACAGGGGTTTAACTATGGCTACACCTTC
d_call: TRBD1
v_call: TRBV6-6
j_call: TRBJ1-2

cdr3_aa: CASSLMQAARETQYF
cdr3_nt: TGTGCCAGCTCACTGATGCAGGCTGCCCGGGAGACCCAGTACTTC
d_call: .
v_call: TRBV18
j_call: TRBJ2-5

cdr3_aa: CASRGTGRDTGELFF
cdr3_nt: TGTGCCAGCAGGGGGACAGGGAGGGACACCGGGGAGCTGTTTTTT
d_call: TRBD1
v_call: TRBV2
j_call: TRBJ2-2

cdr3_aa: CATLLGRGQETQYF
cdr3_nt: TGTGCCACCCTATTGGGCAGGGGGCAAGAGACCCAGTACTTC
d_call: TRBD1
v_call: TRBV19
j_call: TRBJ2-5

cdr3_aa: CASSYPQGATYEQYF
cdr3_nt: TGTGCCAGCAGCTACCCCCAGGGGGCCACCTACGAGCAGTACTTC
d_call: TRBD1
v_call: TRBV6-6
j_call: TRBJ2-7

cdr3_aa: CASGADQETQYF
cdr3_nt: TGTGCCAGCGGAGCGGACCAAGAGACCCAGTACTTC
d_call: .
v_call: TRBV11-2
j_call: TRBJ2-5

cdr3_aa: CASGASGITDTQYF
cdr3_nt: TGTGCCAGCGGGGCTAGCGGTATCACAGATACGCAGTATTTT
d_call: TRBD2
v_call: TRBV2
j_call: TRBJ2-3

cdr3_aa: CASSSTGTLSYEQYF
cdr3_nt: TGTGCCAGCAGCTCGACCGGGACTTTGTCCTACGAGCAGTACTTC
d_call: .
v_call: TRBV7-6
j_call: TRBJ2-7

cdr3_aa: CASSPLLPRQGAYQPQHF
cdr3_nt: TGTGCCAGCTCACCACTACTCCCTAGACAGGGGGCATATCAGCCCCAGCATTTT
d_call: TRBD1
v_call: TRBV18
j_call: TRBJ1-5